One sample yielded the 10 T cell receptor beta chains listed below, sequenced in a study of OX40 agonist ivuxolimab in advanced cancers. This table comes from immunoSEQ multiplex PCR, and its TCRdb copy is limited to in-frame clones, with some not included. The sample contains 60,000 to 90,000 clones, about 80% of which appear only once. Sequences were derived from CD4+ or CD8+ T cells sorted from blood, sampled in a trial of the OX40 agonist ivuxolimab. These TCRs come from an adult with an advanced solid tumor such as melanoma, head and neck, liver or kidney cancer.

The chain recombines TRBV7-9 with TRBJ1-1; 11 bases align to TRBD1. The V gene's germline CDR1 is SEHNR and CDR2 FQNEAQ (reference sequence). This CDR3 is 14 amino acids long. With V trimmed by 5 bases and J by 7 bases, 6 bases remained unmatched. CDR3 sequence: CASSPRTGGDEAFF. The CDR3 coding sequence is TGTGCCAGCAGCCCAAGGACAGGGGGCGATGAAGCTTTCTTT. Filled out from reference TRBV7-9 and TRBJ1-1, the complete variable domain reads DTGVSQNPRHKITKRGQNVTFRCDPISEHNRLYWYRQTLGQGPEFLTYFQNEAQLEKSRLLSDRFSAERPKGSFSTLEIQRTEQGDSAMYLCASSPRTGGDEAFFGQGTRLTVV.

The V call is TRBV28, the J call TRBJ1-2; TRBD1 is a possible D gene (5 bases). CDR1 is MDHEN and CDR2 is SYDVKM in the germline V gene. V was cut by 10 bases and J by 3 bases, with 15 bases left in between. This CDR3 has 13 amino acids. CDR3 coding DNA: TGTGCCACCCGGACGGAGGGACACTATGGCTACACCTTC. This encodes CATRTEGHYGYTF.

The V call is TRBV28, the J call TRBJ2-3, with D uncertain. This CDR3 comprises 13 residues. The V end lost 7 bases, the J end lost 1 base, and 9 bases lay between the germline ends. Germline lookup yields CDR1 MDHEN and CDR2 SYDVKM. The CDR3 nucleotides are TGTGCCAGCACCTCCCGGGGCACAGATACGCAGTATTTT. Translating gives CASTSRGTDTQYF.

This clone was detected once. The V and J genes are TRBV19 and TRBJ1-3; no firm D call. Germline V gene lookup returns CDR1 LNHDA and CDR2 SQIVND (reference sequence). V shed 6 bases and J shed 8 bases, with 8 bases lying between them. The CDR3 is 11 amino acids. DNA for the CDR3: TGTGCCAGTAGGTTGAAATACACCATATATTTT. Translated: CASRLKYTIYF.

The V call is TRBV10-2, the J call TRBJ2-7; no firm D call. CDR3 length: 12 residues. With 5 bases removed from V and 2 bases from J, the gap between germline ends came to 7 bases. Germline loops: CDR1 WSHSY, CDR2 SAAADI. CDR3 DNA sequence: TGCGCCAGCAGTCAGGTTGCCTACGAGCAGTACGTC. This encodes CASSQVAYEQYV.

The chain recombines TRBV19 with TRBJ1-3, with D unclear. Germline V lookup: CDR1 LNHDA, CDR2 SQIVND (reference sequence). The CDR3 covers 13 residues. The germline V and J ends were trimmed by 10 bases and 5 bases, with 15 bases remaining between them. The CDR3 here is CATGLVGRNTIYF. DNA for the CDR3: TGTGCCACCGGACTGGTAGGGAGAAACACCATATATTTT.

V and J are TRBV7-8 and TRBJ1-5, with D possibly matching TRBD1 (5 bases). V shed 5 bases and J shed 0 bases, with 14 bases lying between them. The V gene's germline CDR1 is SGHVS and CDR2 FQNEAQ. The CDR3 totals 16 residues. The CDR3 DNA reads as TGTGCCAGCAGCGTTCGTTGGCAGGGTAGCAATCAGCCCCAGCATTTT. Translated, it gives CASSVRWQGSNQPQHF.

The chain has TRBV5-4 and TRBJ1-1, with D hard to call. Trimming shortened V by 4 bases and J by 0 bases, and 7 bases separated the two germline ends. Germline assignment: CDR1 SGHNT and CDR2 YYREEE (reference sequence). The CDR3 totals 13 residues. CDR3: CASSVDVNTEAFF. In DNA, the CDR3 is TGTGCCAGCAGCGTGGACGTGAACACTGAAGCTTTCTTT.

The chain is built from TRBV2 and TRBJ1-2; TRBD1 matches 7 bases. The germline V gene has CDR1 SNHLY and CDR2 FYNNEI. The trim removed 6 bases at V and 4 bases at J, leaving 8 bases unmatched. This CDR3 spans 14 amino acids. The CDR3 is CASRPGTDLYGYTF. CDR3 DNA sequence: TGTGCCAGCAGACCCGGGACAGATCTCTATGGCTACACCTTC. Variable domain in full (rest from reference TRBV2 and TRBJ1-2): EPEVTQTPSHQVTQMGQEVILRCVPISNHLYFYWYRQILGQKVEFLVSFYNNEISEKSEIFDDQFSVERPDGSNFTLKIRSTKLEDSAMYFCASRPGTDLYGYTFGSGTRLTVV.

This chain joins TRBV9 and TRBJ1-1; perhaps TRBD1 as D (5 bases). Per the germline V gene, CDR1 is SGDLS and CDR2 is YYNGEE. V shed 1 base and J shed 2 bases, with 12 bases lying between them. CDR3 length: 15 residues. CDR3 in DNA: TGTGCCAGCAGCGTACCCTCGACAGTAAACACTGAAGCTTTCTTT. It codes for CASSVPSTVNTEAFF.